Listed below are T cell receptor beta chains from one sample, sequenced in a study of blood T cell repertoires in COVID-19. The table came from immunoSEQ multiplex PCR; TCRdb's copy has only in-frame clones and leaves some out. The data contain about 250,000 clones, about 83% of them singletons. The source material was peripheral blood. These receptors were obtained from an elderly woman with COVID-19, enrolled during active disease. Both conserved end residues are part of each CDR3.

v_call | cdr3_aa
TRBV6-5 | CASSYGTPTDTQYF
TRBV24-1 | CATSGDSRPYGYTF
TRBV5-1 | CASSYIAENTEAFF
TRBV11-3 | CASSLELTTGELFF
TRBV30 | CAWTGEGKLFF
TRBV28 | CASSSGGLGDTQYF
TRBV5-1 | CASSLPSTDTQYF
TRBV5-1 | CASSLGDNRQPQHF
TRBV7-2 | CASKPGLARTGELFF
TRBV7-9 | CASSVDKNTGELFF
TRBV19 | CASSINIYNEQFF
TRBV15 | CATSRDGQGLKGYTF
TRBV2 | CASRETVINSPLHF
TRBV5-5 | CASSMGQLQETQYF
TRBV5-1 | CASGQGGDSPLHF
TRBV4-3 | CASSQEATGTGTGELFF
TRBV7-9 | CASSLLRTNTGELFF
TRBV6-2/TRBV6-3 | CASSTRDRGLYEQYF
TRBV11-2 | CASSLERGTEAFF
TRBV6-2/TRBV6-3 | CASSFTGFYLNTEAFF
TRBV6-1 | CASREGALNSGNTIYF
TRBV6-6 | CASSPAGGGDTQYF
TRBV9 | CASSTGQSGNTIYF
TRBV3-1/TRBV3-2 | CASSLTSGGAVEQFF
TRBV19 | CASFQPRTGQGRGEKLFF
TRBV9 | CASSVATGVATDTQYF
TRBV18 | CASSLRGWETQYF
TRBV9 | CASSVAPTGNEQYF
TRBV18 | CASSPRTGVGRDGYTF
TRBV12-5 | CASGQGGGNTIYF
TRBV5-1 | CASSLTPNTEAFF
TRBV28 | CASSLSQGRIGGYTF
TRBV19 | CASSAQQGRNEKLFF
TRBV6-5 | CASSSPGGVDTEAFF
TRBV14 | CASSSYGGVFF
TRBV27 | CASSPHRGLYGYTF
TRBV4-2 | CASSQVHQAGGYNEQFF
TRBV6-5 | CASSLTGSEAFF
TRBV6-5 | CASIDRGSSYNEQFF
TRBV4-1 | CASSRSVVQPQHF
TRBV19 | CASSKREGNTEAFF
TRBV18 | CASSLMDRGRSNQPQHF
TRBV29-1 | CSVYPGQGADEAFF
TRBV2 | CASMGEVNTEAFF
TRBV18 | CASSVSGEQFF
TRBV6-5 | CASSRTRTGNTIYF
TRBV5-1 | CASSWDAGGYTEAFF
TRBV11-3 | CASSPGDGQGQETQYF
TRBV5-1 | CASSEGAGTEAFF